This TCR beta chain was profiled in a study of CD8 T cells in Susac syndrome. Broader study findings: The study acknowledged a relatively small number of individuals in its TCR sequencing and HLA analysis.

CD8+ and CD4+ T cells circulating in blood were sequenced for TCR beta. The multiple sclerosis controls were treatment-naive patients, and their relapsing-remitting disease was stable or active. Trimming took off 4 bases at V and 9 bases at J, with 16 bases between the two ends. The CDR3 sequence is 14 residues long. Germline-derived CDR1 and CDR2 are LNHNV and YYDKDF (reference sequence). Roughly 0.45 to 1 ug RNA was reverse transcribed with random hexamers. It was immunoSEQ multiplex PCR that amplified TCR beta CDR3 across 54 Vbeta and 13 Jbeta. TCRdb called the immunoSEQ multiplex PCR reads again in MiXCR, with one record for every CDR3 protein. The sample holds approximately 80,000 distinct CDR3 sequences; roughly nine tenths are singletons and the top ten take around 0.5%. With regard to this clonotype: The antigen remains unidentified.

This sequence originates from a human donor with multiple sclerosis. This rearrangement joins TRBV15 to TRBJ2-1; D not certain. The sequencing input was CD8+ T cells from PBMCs. CDR3 region: CATSTRSGRGEQFF. CDR3 coding DNA: TGTGCCACCAGCACCCGTTCGGGCCGCGGTGAGCAGTTCTTC.